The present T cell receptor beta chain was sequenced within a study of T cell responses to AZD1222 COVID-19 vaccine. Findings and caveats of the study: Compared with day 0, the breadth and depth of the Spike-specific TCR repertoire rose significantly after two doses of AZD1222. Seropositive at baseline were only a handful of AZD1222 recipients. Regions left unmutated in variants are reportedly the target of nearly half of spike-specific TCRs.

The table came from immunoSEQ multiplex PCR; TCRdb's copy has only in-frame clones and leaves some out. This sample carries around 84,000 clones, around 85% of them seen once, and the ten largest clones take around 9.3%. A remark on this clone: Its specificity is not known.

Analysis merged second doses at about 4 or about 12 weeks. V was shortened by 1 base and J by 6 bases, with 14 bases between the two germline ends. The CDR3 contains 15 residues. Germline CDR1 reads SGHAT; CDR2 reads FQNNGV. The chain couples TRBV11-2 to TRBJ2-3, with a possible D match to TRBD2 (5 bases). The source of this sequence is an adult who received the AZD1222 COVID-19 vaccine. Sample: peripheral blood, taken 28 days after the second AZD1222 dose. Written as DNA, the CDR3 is TGTGCCAGCAGCTTAGCAGGACGGGAAATGGATACGCAGTATTTT. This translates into CASSLAGREMDTQYF. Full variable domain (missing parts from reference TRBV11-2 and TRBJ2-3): EAGVAQSPRYKIIEKRQSVAFWCNPISGHATLYWYQQILGQGPKLLIQFQNNGVVDDSQLPKDRFSAERLKGVDSTLKIQPAKLEDSAVYLCASSLAGREMDTQYFGPGTRLTVL.